The entry below describes one TCR beta chain. Its antigen has not been determined. No base qualities exist here, and no much larger clone lies one base off it. V is reduced by 6 bases and J by 9 bases, leaving a spacing of 18 bases between them. The germline V gene provides CDR1 MNHNS and CDR2 SASEGT. The CDR3 covers 14 residues, taking in both the cysteine and the phenylalanine. Here the CDR3 DNA is all that survives: 42 bases in frame from base 1. The sample originates from a study of shared clonotypes between healthy human individuals (dated by TCRdb to about 2020). About the investigation overall: The cohort included three men and a couple of women between 18 and 49 years of age. For each donor, three plates each were used for CD4 naive and CD4 memory, two plates were used for CD8 naive, and one plate was used for CD8 memory. To estimate repertoire size and how much clonotypes are shared between individuals, the study performed deep sequencing of blood TCR repertoires from a few healthy adults. To increase sequencing depth and limit assay-specific biases, different laboratories used diverse techniques to prepare libraries and sequence TCR repertoires. Between about 0.8 and 9.5 billion PBMCs per donor were obtained by leukapheresis. Points the paper makes about the study in general: Compared with non-shared clonotypes, the clonotypes found in all four sorted-subset donors had higher generation probabilities. Based on pairwise subsampling, the degree of clonotype sharing among donors was expected to be affected by sequencing depth. Rarefaction of sorted-subset datasets indicated incomplete sequencing despite the large sequencing depth. Because the study included a small number of donors, the genetic and exposure-history diversity represented was limited. Larger estimated clonotype richness was generally found for naive subsets than for memory subsets. Across a handful of donors, around 5% of naive CD4, roughly 3.5% of naive CD8, 2% to 2.5% of memory CD4, and under 0.45% of memory CD8 clonotypes were shared. Sampling was restricted to blood, and TCR repertoires in tissues likely differ from the TCR repertoires found in blood.

Using the deep immunoSEQ assay, multiplex PCR amplified TCR CDR3 regions from genomic DNA. Extracted genomic DNA from each cell subset was distributed evenly across all wells of several immunoSEQ 96-well plates, and each plate was treated as a replicate. For sorted subsets, each replicate PCR was loaded with approximately 0.2 ug genomic DNA, equivalent to about 30,000 T cell genomes. Purified libraries were quantified with a Qubit 3.0 fluorometer, sized on a Bioanalyzer 2100, and re-quantified with the KAPA Library Quantification kit. Every immunoSEQ 96-well plate was sequenced on a separate single-read 150-cycle Illumina NextSeq 550 flow cell. Under the source paper's analysis protocol: Because the immunoSEQ output held only junctional sequences and lacked quality scores, the filtering could not match the filtering applied to full-length reads. Sequences were annotated with PyIR, a Python wrapper for IgBLAST v1.9, using IMGT germline references to assign V/J genes and CDR3. Reads with weak V/J assignments (E-value above 1e-6), missing CDR3, stop codons, out-of-frame junctions, or ambiguous translated residues were removed. V3J clonotypes were defined as sequences sharing an identical inferred V gene, J gene, and CDR3 amino acid sequence. Percentage overlap between repertoires was calculated by dividing the number of shared unique clonotypes by the size of the smaller repertoire. Three approaches were used to assess repertoire richness: RTK rarefaction, the Chao1 estimator, and Recon v2.1 estimates of unobserved clonotypes. Generation probabilities were computed with OLGA for all TCRbeta clonotypes obtained by the gDNA method from a few donors. This is the immuneACCESS table as TCRdb keeps it, with only in-frame sequences that have V and J called. A part of the clones is gone; compared with another copy, unresolved V genes explain less than half, and the rest is unexplained. For V, J and clone size, that table is used; D and trimming come from the DNA. This sample holds 2,500,000 or so clones; roughly 92% were observed only once. The top ten clones comprise over 0.12% of the sample.

The donors were healthy, HIV-negative adults who had no recently reported acute infections or vaccinations. Only Caucasian adults living in Nashville, Tennessee, USA were represented among the donors. CD4+ T cells were enriched by magnetic negative selection, after which naive cells were positively selected on CD45RA and the negative fraction was taken as the memory subset. Blood was obtained by leukapheresis, after which PBMCs were separated by Ficoll-Histopaque density gradient centrifugation and cryopreserved in liquid nitrogen vapor phase. Purity and quantity of every magnetically sorted T cell population were checked by analytical flow cytometry. Genomic DNA was isolated from every sorted fraction and measured by UV absorbance on a Nanodrop 2000c.

Rearrangement joined TRBV6-1 to TRBJ2-1; TRBD1 is perhaps the D gene, given 6 matching bases. This sequence was found in a man between 18 and 29 years old in good health. The sequenced material came from naive CD4+ T cells sorted from blood. Taken with the paper, the label for cell subset or site translates to: CD45RA+ positively selected. The sequenced DNA: TGTGCCAGCAGGAGGGGGACCCCTTCGAGTGAGCAGTTCTTC. It specifies CASRRGTPSSEQFF.